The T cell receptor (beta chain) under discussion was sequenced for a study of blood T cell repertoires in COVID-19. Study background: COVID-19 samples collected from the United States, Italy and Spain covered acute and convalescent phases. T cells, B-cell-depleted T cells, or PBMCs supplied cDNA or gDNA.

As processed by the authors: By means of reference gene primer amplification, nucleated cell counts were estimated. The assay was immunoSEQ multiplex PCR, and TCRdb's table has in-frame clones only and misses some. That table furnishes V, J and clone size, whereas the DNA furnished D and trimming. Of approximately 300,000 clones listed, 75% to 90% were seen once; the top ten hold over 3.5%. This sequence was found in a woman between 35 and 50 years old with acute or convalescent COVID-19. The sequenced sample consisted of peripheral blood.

CDR3 DNA sequence: TGTGCCAGCAGTTACTCAAGGAGGGGCACTGAAGCTTTCTTT. Protein sequence: CASSYSRRGTEAFF. V and J are TRBV6-5 and TRBJ1-1, with D possibly matching TRBD1 (5 bases). CDR1 and CDR2 from the germline V gene are MNHEY and SVGAGI. With 0 bases removed from V and 4 bases from J, the gap between germline ends came to 9 bases. The CDR3 has 14 amino acids.